Below, 26 T cell receptor beta chains from the same sample are listed, as sequenced in a study of control samples from healthy donors and cancer patients. TCRdb keeps only in-frame clones here, not all; method: immunoSEQ multiplex PCR. The table includes around 200,000 clones, 90% to 95% detected once. Material for sequencing was blood. These receptors were taken from a man in his late teens or twenties in good health.

This clone was counted once. The chain joins TRBV27 to TRBJ2-7; D is unclear. The germline V and J ends were trimmed by 0 bases and 6 bases, with 3 bases remaining between them. Germline CDR1 reads MNHEY; CDR2 reads SMNVEV (reference sequence). The CDR3 totals 11 residues. DNA of the CDR3: TGTGCCAGCAGTTTATCGTTCGAGCAGTACTTC. This codes for CASSLSFEQYF.

J is TRBJ2-7 and V is TRBV5-3; TRBD1 aligns across 7 bases. TRBV5-3 has ORF status, its function being uncertain. CDR3 length: 15 amino acids. The V gene end was trimmed by 3 bases and the J gene end by 0 bases; junction bases not matched to a gene: 6. CDR3 sequence: CARSSDRVSSYEQYF. The CDR3 DNA follows: TGTGCCAGAAGCTCCGACAGGGTAAGCTCCTACGAGCAGTACTTC.

The chain couples TRBV2 to TRBJ1-1; D is unresolved. V was clipped by 7 bases and J by 10 bases, with 13 bases between them. The CDR3 runs 11 residues. Germline CDR1 and CDR2: SNHLY and FYNNEI. The CDR3 sequence: CASTIPRRAFF. The CDR3 nucleotides read TGTGCCAGCACAATCCCTAGGCGAGCTTTCTTT.

The chain couples TRBV7-3 to TRBJ2-1; TRBD1 matches 9 bases. V was clipped by 2 bases and J by 7 bases; unmatched bases: 21. The CDR3 has 20 residues. CDR1 and CDR2 from the germline V gene are SGHTA and FQGTGA. The CDR3 coding sequence is TGTGCCAGCAGCTTAGCCCATAATCCTACAGGGGGCGGGGTTGAAAATGAGCAGTTCTTC. Translated, it gives CASSLAHNPTGGGVENEQFF.

The chain uses TRBV29-1 and TRBJ1-2, with no clear D. Germline V gene sequence: CDR1 SQVTM, CDR2 ANQGSEA. V was shortened by 4 bases and J by 4 bases, with 10 bases between the two germline ends. The CDR3 sequence is 12 residues long. The CDR3 is CSVGSQFYGYTF. The CDR3 region has the DNA TGCAGCGTTGGTTCCCAATTCTATGGCTACACCTTC.

This rearrangement joins TRBV6-2 or TRBV6-3 to TRBJ2-7; a possible D gene is TRBD1 (5 bases). Between the trimmed V and J ends, which lost 5 bases and 5 bases, there was a span of 19 bases. The CDR3 has 15 amino acids. The germline CDR1 and CDR2 sequences are MNHEY and SVGEGT. CDR3 loop: CASSGLPGIRNEQYF. CDR3 DNA: TGTGCCAGCAGTGGGCTTCCAGGGATTAGGAACGAGCAGTACTTC.

The gene calls are TRBV7-9 and TRBJ2-7, with D possibly matching TRBD2 (7 bases). The germline V and J ends were trimmed by 5 bases and 6 bases, with 17 bases remaining between them. The CDR3 length is 14 residues. Per the germline V gene, CDR1 is SEHNR and CDR2 is FQNEAQ (reference sequence). The chain's CDR3 is CASSTRGGGREQYF. The CDR3, as DNA: TGTGCCAGCAGCACCCGGGGAGGGGGGCGCGAGCAGTACTTC. The entire variable domain, with the rest obtained from reference TRBV7-9 and TRBJ2-7, is as follows: DTGVSQNPRHKITKRGQNVTFRCDPISEHNRLYWYRQTLGQGPEFLTYFQNEAQLEKSRLLSDRFSAERPKGSFSTLEIQRTEQGDSAMYLCASSTRGGGREQYFGPGTRLTVT.

J is TRBJ1-1 and V is TRBV27, with unresolved D. Between the trimmed V and J ends, which lost 6 bases and 10 bases, there was a span of 15 bases. In germline, CDR1 is MNHEY, CDR2 SMNVEV (reference sequence). CDR3 length equals 12 residues. The CDR3 spells CASSPLGFGAFF. The CDR3 DNA sequence: TGTGCCAGCAGCCCCCTAGGTTTCGGAGCTTTCTTT.

This clone was recorded only once. V and J are TRBV6-1 and TRBJ1-5; D possibly corresponds to TRBD1 (5 bases). Deletions cut 2 bases from V and 6 bases from J, with 8 bases between. Germline-derived CDR1 and CDR2 are MNHNS and SASEGT. The CDR3 is 13 amino acids. CDR3 amino acids: CASSERGAQPQHF. DNA for the CDR3: TGTGCCAGCAGTGAAAGGGGTGCTCAGCCCCAGCATTTT.

The chain links TRBV6-5 to TRBJ1-6, with D possibly being TRBD1 (5 bases). V dropped 6 bases and J dropped 7 bases, with 13 bases sitting between them. The CDR3 is 14 amino acids. Germline V gene sequence: CDR1 MNHEY, CDR2 SVGAGI. The CDR3 DNA sequence: TGTGCCAGCAGATCCGACAGCCGAAATTCACCCCTCCACTTT. Its protein is CASRSDSRNSPLHF.

The rearrangement links TRBV4-1 to TRBJ2-2, with TRBD1 matching over 7 bases. Germline V lookup: CDR1 MGHRA, CDR2 YSYEKL. The ends lost 1 base at V and 3 bases at J; junction bases unmatched: 8. The CDR3 spans 17 residues. In DNA, the CDR3 is TGCGCCAGCAGCCAAGTAAAACAGGGGCCATACACCGGGGAGCTGTTTTTT. Encoded protein: CASSQVKQGPYTGELFF.

The rearrangement links TRBV28 to TRBJ1-5; tentative D call: TRBD1 (5 bases). CDR1 is MDHEN and CDR2 is SYDVKM in the germline V gene. V was pared by 7 bases and J by 0 bases, with 16 bases between. This CDR3 contains 16 residues. CDR3 in DNA: TGTGCCAGCACAATACAGGTTACCGATAGCAATCAGCCCCAGCATTTT. Amino acid sequence: CASTIQVTDSNQPQHF.

This clone was seen just once. Additional DNA sequences in this sample encode the identical CDR3. The chain recombines TRBV28 with TRBJ2-3, with TRBD2 matching 8 bases. Germline loops: CDR1 MDHEN, CDR2 SYDVKM. This CDR3 comprises 15 residues. V was pared by 2 bases and J by 2 bases, with 3 bases of the junction left unmatched. The CDR3 spells CASSLGGGLTDTQYF. In DNA form, the CDR3 reads TGTGCCAGCAGTTTAGGCGGGGGGCTCACAGATACGCAGTATTTT.

The V call is TRBV6-5, the J call TRBJ1-5; 7 positions match TRBD1. The germline V gene has CDR1 MNHEY and CDR2 SVGAGI. The CDR3 has 14 amino acids. V trimming: 9 bases; J trimming: 4 bases; junction bases outside the gene matches: 9. Here the CDR3 DNA reads TGTGCCAGTGCGACCGGGACAGCTAATCAGCCCCAGCATTTT. Translation: CASATGTANQPQHF.

The V call is TRBV21-1, the J call TRBJ1-5; no DNA check was done on the table's D call, TRBD1. TRBV21-1 is flagged as a pseudogene. The CDR3 totals 15 residues. Here the CDR3 DNA reads TGTGCCAGCAGCGCCCCGGACAGGGACAATCAGCCCCAGCATTTT. Its translation is CASSAPDRDNQPQHF.

The chain has TRBV10-2 and TRBJ1-5; possibly TRBD1 for D (6 bases). CDR1 WSHSY and CDR2 SAAADI come from the germline V gene. Trimming left V 7 bases short and J 5 bases short, with 12 bases between. The CDR3 is 13 amino acids. The CDR3 coding sequence is TGCGCCAGCAAACACAGGGCGGATCAGCCCCAGCATTTT. It specifies CASKHRADQPQHF.

The table lists this clone with a few counts. The chain couples TRBV5-1 to TRBJ1-6; no firm D call. Trimming removed 0 bases at V and 3 bases at J, with 10 bases between. The CDR3 loop spans 16 amino acids. Germline CDR1 and CDR2: SGHRS and YFSETQ. CDR3: CASSLAGQLYNSPLHF. The CDR3 DNA sequence: TGCGCCAGCAGCTTGGCCGGGCAGCTCTATAATTCACCCCTCCACTTT.

The chain uses TRBV7-7 and TRBJ1-4; a possible D gene is TRBD1 (5 bases). The CDR3 is made up of 15 amino acids. Trimming shortened V by 4 bases and J by 0 bases, and 9 bases separated the two germline ends. The germline V gene encodes CDR1 SSHAT and CDR2 FNYEAQ (reference sequence). The CDR3 loop is CASSYRRATNEKLFF. The CDR3 DNA is TGTGCCAGCAGCTACAGGAGAGCAACTAATGAAAAACTGTTTTTT. The full variable domain, its missing parts supplied by reference TRBV7-7 and TRBJ1-4, is GAGVSQSPRYKVTKRGQDVTLRCDPISSHATLYWYQQALGQGPEFLTYFNYEAQPDKSGLPSDRFSAERPEGSISTLTIQRTEQRDSAMYRCASSYRRATNEKLFFGSGTQLSVL.

The table lists this clone with a count of one. CDR3 nucleotide sequence: TGTGCCACCAGCTCCCGGATTTCCACAGATACGCAGTATTTT. This codes for CATSSRISTDTQYF. This rearrangement joins TRBV15 to TRBJ2-3; no firm D call. The CDR3 extends over 14 amino acids. Germline V gene data show CDR1 as LNHNV and CDR2 as YYDKDF (reference sequence). V shed 5 bases and J shed 2 bases, with 11 bases lying between them.

The rearrangement links TRBV29-1 to TRBJ2-5; 10 bases align to TRBD1. Trimming removed 0 bases from V and 4 bases from J; junction bases left unmatched: 5. The CDR3 runs to 15 residues. Germline CDR1 SQVTM, CDR2 ANQGSEA. In nucleotides, the CDR3 is TGCAGCGTTGAAGATCGACAGGGGGCGAGAGAGACCCAGTACTTC. It is translated as CSVEDRQGARETQYF.

V usage is TRBV3-1 (or the pseudogene TRBV3-2) and J usage is TRBJ1-1; maybe TRBD1 (5 bases). The V gene lost 1 base and the J gene lost 0 bases, with 6 bases spanning the gap. The germline V gene encodes CDR1 LGHDT and CDR2 YNNKEL (reference sequence). The CDR3 covers 14 residues. CDR3 nucleotide sequence: TGTGCCAGCAGCCAAGGGACATTGAACACTGAAGCTTTCTTT. Translation gives CASSQGTLNTEAFF.

The V call is TRBV5-1, the J call TRBJ1-1, with unresolved D. From germline, CDR1 is SGHRS and CDR2 YFSETQ. The germline V and J ends were trimmed by 0 bases and 3 bases, with 9 bases remaining between them. This CDR3 is 14 amino acids long. This CDR3 is CASSLDIYYTEAFF. In DNA, the CDR3 is TGCGCCAGCAGCTTGGACATTTATTACACTGAAGCTTTCTTT.

The V call is TRBV27, the J call TRBJ1-6, with a possible D match to TRBD1 (6 bases). This CDR3 is built from 13 residues. Trimming cost V 5 bases and J 8 bases, with 10 bases left between them. Germline V gene lookup returns CDR1 MNHEY and CDR2 SMNVEV (reference sequence). CDR3 sequence (DNA): TGTGCCAGCAGTCCTTACAGGGATTCACCCCTCCACTTT. Its protein is CASSPYRDSPLHF.

V is TRBV6-6 and J is TRBJ1-2; the D is unclear. Trimming removed 4 bases at V and 1 base at J, with 10 bases between. Germline V gene lookup returns CDR1 MNHNY and CDR2 SVGAGI (reference sequence). The CDR3 has 14 residues. This chain's CDR3 is CASSSLQSNYGYTF. CDR3 nucleotide sequence: TGTGCCAGCAGTTCCCTTCAGAGTAACTATGGCTACACCTTC.

The CDR3, as DNA: TGTGCCAGCAGTTCCGTGTCGGGGGTGGGGGTCTATGGCTACACCTTC. Protein: CASSSVSGVGVYGYTF. This sequence joins TRBV6-5 and TRBJ1-2; perhaps TRBD1 as D (5 bases). Trimming shortened V by 4 bases and J by 4 bases, and 19 bases separated the two germline ends. Germline assignment: CDR1 MNHEY and CDR2 SVGAGI. The CDR3 spans 16 residues.

The J gene is TRBJ2-7, the V gene TRBV2; 7 bases map to TRBD1. Germline CDR1 reads SNHLY; CDR2 reads FYNNEI. V shed 4 bases, J shed 1 base, and the junction held 4 bases outside the gene matches. There are 14 residues in the CDR3. CDR3 amino acids: CASSAQGVSYEQYF. In nucleotides, the CDR3 is TGTGCCAGCAGTGCCCAGGGGGTTTCCTACGAGCAGTACTTC.